The 11 T cell receptor beta chains presented below share a single source sample, sequenced in a study of blood T cell repertoires in COVID-19. Method: immunoSEQ multiplex PCR; TCRdb's copy keeps in-frame clones and lacks some. The data contain 200,000 to 250,000 clones, roughly 87% of them singletons. Sample: PBMCs or T cells enriched from blood (not recorded which). The receptors shown here come from a man aged 25 to 40 who had recovered from COVID-19.

The gene calls are TRBV4-1 and TRBJ2-7; 8 bases agree with TRBD2. CDR1 is MGHRA, CDR2 YSYEKL, per germline. The V gene end was trimmed by 0 bases and the J gene end by 4 bases; junction bases not matched to a gene: 5. This CDR3 has 15 amino acids. CDR3 nucleotide sequence: TGCGCCAGCAGCCAAGAGTCGAAGCGGGGGTACGAGCAGTACTTC. Its translation is CASSQESKRGYEQYF.

This clone appeared a single time. CDR3 nucleotide sequence: TGTGCCAGCAGTTTCGAGGGGGGGAATGATGAGCAGTTCTTC. Its translation is CASSFEGGNDEQFF. This chain uses TRBV6-5 with TRBJ2-1; D is perhaps TRBD2 (7 bases). V lost 4 bases and J lost 8, with 15 bases in between. From germline, CDR1 is MNHEY and CDR2 SVGAGI. The CDR3 totals 14 residues.

V is TRBV30 and J is TRBJ2-1; D unclear. This CDR3 region has 13 residues. V was clipped by 5 bases and J by 3 bases, with 11 bases between them. The germline CDR1 and CDR2 sequences are GTSNPN and SVGIG (reference sequence). The CDR3 is CAWDSSNYNEQFF. For the CDR3, the DNA is TGTGCCTGGGACTCTTCAAACTACAATGAGCAGTTCTTC.

V is TRBV3-1 (or the pseudogene TRBV3-2) and J is TRBJ2-5, with a tentative D call TRBD1 (5 bases). Germline loops: CDR1 LGHDT, CDR2 YNNKEL (reference sequence). The CDR3 consists of 15 residues. The V gene lost 4 bases and the J gene lost 7 bases, with 19 bases spanning the gap. CDR3 amino acids: CASSPNRLKKATQYF. As DNA, the CDR3 is TGTGCCAGCAGCCCCAACAGGCTCAAGAAGGCGACCCAGTACTTC.

The chain carries TRBV3-1 (or the pseudogene TRBV3-2) and TRBJ2-2, with D possibly being TRBD1 (6 bases). The CDR3 extends over 15 amino acids. The germline gives CDR1 LGHDT, CDR2 YNNKEL (reference sequence). V lost 6 bases to trimming and J lost 1 base, with 12 bases between them. As DNA, the CDR3 is TGTGCCAGCAGACCCGACAGGAGGAACACCGGGGAGCTGTTTTTT. Amino acids: CASRPDRRNTGELFF.

This chain connects TRBV4-3 to TRBJ2-7; tentatively, D is TRBD2 (5 bases). Germline CDR1 LGHNA, CDR2 YSLEER. CDR3 size: 15 residues. V was trimmed by 0 bases and J by 3 bases, leaving 12 bases between them. The CDR3 loop reads CASSQESAGDYEQYF. The DNA for the CDR3 is TGCGCCAGCAGCCAAGAGAGTGCCGGGGACTACGAGCAGTACTTC.

The chain carries TRBV19 and TRBJ2-5; TRBD1 might be the D (7 bases). This CDR3 has 16 amino acids. With 6 bases removed from V and 5 bases from J, the gap between germline ends came to 22 bases. Germline V lookup: CDR1 LNHDA, CDR2 SQIVND (reference sequence). This CDR3 reads CASSIPGGGRGETQYF. The CDR3 DNA is TGTGCCAGTAGCATCCCCGGAGGGGGCCGGGGGGAGACCCAGTACTTC. The full variable domain, with the rest looked up from reference TRBV19 and TRBJ2-5, is DGGITQSPKYLFRKEGQNVTLSCEQNLNHDAMYWYRQDPGQGLRLIYYSQIVNDFQKGDIAEGYSVSREKKESFPLTVTSAQKNPTAFYLCASSIPGGGRGETQYFGPGTRLLVL.

The chain couples TRBV7-8 to TRBJ1-5, with D hard to call. Germline values: CDR1 SGHVS, CDR2 FQNEAQ. The CDR3 extends over 16 amino acids. The V and J ends lost 1 base and 3 bases respectively, with 13 bases between them. The CDR3 loop reads CASSLGAAVYNQPQHF. The CDR3 bases are TGTGCCAGCAGCTTAGGAGCGGCAGTCTACAATCAGCCCCAGCATTTT.

The chain employs TRBV6-5 and TRBJ2-1, with TRBD2 matching 9 bases. With V trimmed by 8 bases and J by 7 bases, 0 bases remained unmatched. Germline-derived CDR1 and CDR2 are MNHEY and SVGAGI. CDR3 length: 11 amino acids. Here the CDR3 DNA reads TGTGCCAGCGCGGGGGGGAATGAGCAGTTCTTC. Residues: CASAGGNEQFF.

This rearrangement joins TRBV5-1 to TRBJ2-1; a weak D match, TRBD2 (7 bases). CDR1 SGHRS and CDR2 YFSETQ come from the germline V gene. V lost 4 bases and J 6 bases, leaving 20 bases between the germline ends. The CDR3 extends over 16 amino acids. This CDR3 reads CASSPLGGGLGNEQFF. CDR3 nucleotide sequence: TGCGCCAGCAGCCCCCTAGGGGGGGGCCTAGGCAATGAGCAGTTCTTC.

This clone appeared a few times. This chain connects TRBV7-2 to TRBJ1-2; D is ambiguous. The CDR3 totals 14 residues. V lost 6 bases, J lost 4 bases, and 15 bases lay in between. Per germline, CDR1 SGHTA and CDR2 FQGNSA. In DNA form, the CDR3 reads TGTGCCAGCAGACGGAGCGGGGAGGGCTATGGCTACACCTTC. Translated: CASRRSGEGYGYTF.